This note documents a single TCR beta chain sequence. Its antigen remains unknown. Sequencing used immunoSEQ v3. Sequencing used immunoSEQ multiplex PCR; TCRdb keeps in-frame clones, though not all of them. The sample comprises 54,000 or so clones, about nine tenths of which are singletons, and 2.5% to 3% rests with the top ten. In germline, CDR1 is LNHDA, CDR2 SQIVND (reference sequence). V lost 3 bases, J lost 0 bases, and 11 bases stayed unmatched. The CDR3 sequence is 18 residues long. Time point meaning: pre-treatment sample, taken before nivolumab and TIL therapy. This sample is part of a study of TIL therapy for anti-PD-1-resistant metastatic lung cancer. Notes on the study in general: Patients were highly selected, enriched for treatment-naive, never-smoker and oncogene-addicted cases.

Sequenced here: blood, sampled at baseline. V is TRBV19 and J is TRBJ2-3; 8 bases map to TRBD1. The receptor was derived from a person aged 30 to 80 with non-small cell lung cancer. The CDR3 coding sequence is TGTGCCAGTAGTATCGGTAGGTCGACAGGGGCTAGCACAGATACGCAGTATTTT. Translated, it gives CASSIGRSTGASTDTQYF.